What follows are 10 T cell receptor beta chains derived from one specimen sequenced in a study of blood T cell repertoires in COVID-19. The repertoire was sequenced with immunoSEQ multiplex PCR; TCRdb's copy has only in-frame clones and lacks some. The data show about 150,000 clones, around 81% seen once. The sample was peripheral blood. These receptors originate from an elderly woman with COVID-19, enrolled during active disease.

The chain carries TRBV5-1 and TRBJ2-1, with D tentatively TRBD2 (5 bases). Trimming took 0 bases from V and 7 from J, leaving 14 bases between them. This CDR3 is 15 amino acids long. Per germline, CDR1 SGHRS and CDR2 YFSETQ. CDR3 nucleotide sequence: TGCGCCAGCAGCTTGGATCCGGGAAGGAGTAATGAGCAGTTCTTC. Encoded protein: CASSLDPGRSNEQFF.

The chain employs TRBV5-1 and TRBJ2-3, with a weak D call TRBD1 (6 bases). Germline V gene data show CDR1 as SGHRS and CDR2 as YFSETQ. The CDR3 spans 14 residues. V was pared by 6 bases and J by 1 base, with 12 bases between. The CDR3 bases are TGCGCCAGCAAGTACAGGGTTGGCACAGATACGCAGTATTTT. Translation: CASKYRVGTDTQYF.

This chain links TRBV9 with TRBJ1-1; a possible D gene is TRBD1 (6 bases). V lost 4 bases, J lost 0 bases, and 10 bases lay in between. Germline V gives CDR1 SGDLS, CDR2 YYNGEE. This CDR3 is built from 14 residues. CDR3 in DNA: TGTGCCAGCAGCCCAGGGGTGATGAACACTGAAGCTTTCTTT. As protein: CASSPGVMNTEAFF. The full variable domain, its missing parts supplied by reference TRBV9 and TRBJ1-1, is DSGVTQTPKHLITATGQRVTLRCSPRSGDLSVYWYQQSLDQGLQFLIQYYNGEERAKGNILERFSAQQFPDLHSELNLSSLELGDSALYFCASSPGVMNTEAFFGQGTRLTVV.

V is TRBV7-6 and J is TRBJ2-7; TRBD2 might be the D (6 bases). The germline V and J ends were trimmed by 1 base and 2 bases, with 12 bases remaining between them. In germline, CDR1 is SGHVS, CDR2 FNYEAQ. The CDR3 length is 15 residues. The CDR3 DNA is TGTGCCAGCAGCTTAGACGGGGGACCCGCCTACGAGCAGTACTTC. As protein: CASSLDGGPAYEQYF.

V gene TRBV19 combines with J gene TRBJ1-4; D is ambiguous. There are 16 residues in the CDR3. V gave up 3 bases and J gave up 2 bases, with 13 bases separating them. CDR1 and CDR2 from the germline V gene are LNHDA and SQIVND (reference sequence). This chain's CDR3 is CASSMALVRTNEKLFF. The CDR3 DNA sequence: TGTGCCAGTAGTATGGCCCTGGTCCGCACTAATGAAAAACTGTTTTTT.

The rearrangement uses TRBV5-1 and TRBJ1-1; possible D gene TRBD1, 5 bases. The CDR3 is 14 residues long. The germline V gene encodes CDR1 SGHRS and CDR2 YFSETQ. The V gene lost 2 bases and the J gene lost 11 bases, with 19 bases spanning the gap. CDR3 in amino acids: CASSFDSGYESAFF. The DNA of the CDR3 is TGCGCCAGCAGCTTCGACAGTGGGTATGAATCGGCTTTCTTT.

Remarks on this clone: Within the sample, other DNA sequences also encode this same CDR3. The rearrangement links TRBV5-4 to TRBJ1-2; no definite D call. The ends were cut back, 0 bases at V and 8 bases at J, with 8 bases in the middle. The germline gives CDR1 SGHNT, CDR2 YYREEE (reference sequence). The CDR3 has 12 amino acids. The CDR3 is CASSLDRGGYTF. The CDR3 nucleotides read TGTGCCAGCAGCTTGGACCGCGGGGGCTACACCTTC.

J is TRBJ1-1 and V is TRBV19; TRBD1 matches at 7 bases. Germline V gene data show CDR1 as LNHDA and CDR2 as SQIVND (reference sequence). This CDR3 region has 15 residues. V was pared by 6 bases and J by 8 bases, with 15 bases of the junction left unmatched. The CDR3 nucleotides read TGTGCCAGTAGCTCCACGGACAGGCGGGTCCTAGAAGCTTTCTTT. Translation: CASSSTDRRVLEAFF.

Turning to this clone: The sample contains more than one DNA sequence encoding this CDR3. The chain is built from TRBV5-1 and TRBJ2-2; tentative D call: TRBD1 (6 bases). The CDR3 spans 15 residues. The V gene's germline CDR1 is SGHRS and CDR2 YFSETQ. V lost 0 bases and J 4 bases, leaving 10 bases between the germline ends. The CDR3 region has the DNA TGCGCCAGCAGCTTGGAAGGCAGGGGCACCGGGGAGCTGTTTTTT. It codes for CASSLEGRGTGELFF.

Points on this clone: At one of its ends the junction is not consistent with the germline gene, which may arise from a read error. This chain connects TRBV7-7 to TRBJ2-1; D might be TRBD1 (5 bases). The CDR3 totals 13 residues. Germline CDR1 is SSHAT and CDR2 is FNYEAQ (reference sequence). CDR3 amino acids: CASSLSQGNEQFF. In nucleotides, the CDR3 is TGTGCTAGCAGCTTGTCTCAGGGAAATGAGCAGTTCTTC. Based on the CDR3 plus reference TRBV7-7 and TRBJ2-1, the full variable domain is GAGVSQSPRYKVTKRGQDVTLRCDPISSHATLYWYQQALGQGPEFLTYFNYEAQPDKSGLPSDRFSAERPEGSISTLTIQRTEQRDSAMYRCASSLSQGNEQFFGPGTRLTVL.